This TCR beta chain was sequenced for a study of blood T cell repertoires in COVID-19. For the study at large: Some COVID-19 samples were acute and others convalescent; all came from the United States, Italy and Spain. Nucleic acid was either cDNA or gDNA, and it came from T cells, B-cell-depleted T cells, or PBMCs.

Here immunoSEQ multiplex PCR was the method, and the copy in TCRdb shows in-frame clones only, minus some. This table has around 150,000 clones, around 85% appearing once. The CDR3 runs to 15 residues. Trimming removed 4 bases from V and 4 bases from J, with 11 bases in between. CDR1 is LNHDA and CDR2 is SQIVND in the germline V gene (reference sequence). In its sample, this clone was seen a few times. This chain uses TRBV19 with TRBJ2-6; D is uncertain. The sequence derives from a man aged 55 to 70 with active or convalescent COVID-19. Specimen: peripheral blood. CDR3 sequence (DNA): TGTGCCAGTAGTAGCCGTGGGCCAGGGGCCAACGTCCTGACTTTC. Translated, it gives CASSSRGPGANVLTF.